This TCR beta chain was captured in a study of identical twins. MiXCR was run by TCRdb on the 5' RACE reads, yielding one entry per CDR3 protein. The sample has hundreds of thousands of distinct CDR3 sequences, about 12% seen once. V lost 2 bases to trimming and J lost 7 bases, with 10 bases between them. Germline loops: CDR1 SGHRS, CDR2 YFSETQ. The CDR3 is made up of 14 amino acids. There are many counts of this clonotype. These records were also assigned to another study, of yellow fever vaccine responses in identical twins.

The chain combines TRBV5-1 with TRBJ1-6; no firm D call. The receptor comes from a woman aged 18-30 years in good health. Specimen: PBMCs. Here the CDR3 reads CASSLGERNSPLHF. For the CDR3, the DNA is TGCGCCAGCAGCTTAGGCGAGCGAAATTCACCCCTCCACTTT. Combining the CDR3 with reference TRBV5-1 and TRBJ1-6 gives the whole variable domain KAGVTQTPRYLIKTRGQQVTLSCSPISGHRSVSWYQQTPGQGLQFLFEYFSETQRNKGNFPGRFSGRQFSNSRSEMNVSTLELGDSALYLCASSLGERNSPLHFGNGTRLTVT.